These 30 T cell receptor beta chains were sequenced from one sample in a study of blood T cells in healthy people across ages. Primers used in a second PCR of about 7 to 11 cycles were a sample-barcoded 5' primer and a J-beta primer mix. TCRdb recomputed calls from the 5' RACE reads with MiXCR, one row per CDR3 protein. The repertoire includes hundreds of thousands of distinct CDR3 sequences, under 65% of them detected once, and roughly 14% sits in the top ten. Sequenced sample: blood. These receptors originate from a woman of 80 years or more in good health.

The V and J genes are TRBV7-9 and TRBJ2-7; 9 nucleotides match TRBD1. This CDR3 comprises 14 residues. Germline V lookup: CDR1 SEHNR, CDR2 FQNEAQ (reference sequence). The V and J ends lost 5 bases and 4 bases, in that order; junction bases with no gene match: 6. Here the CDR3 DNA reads TGTGCCAGCAGCGTAGGGACAGGGTTTTACGAGCAGTACTTC. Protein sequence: CASSVGTGFYEQYF.

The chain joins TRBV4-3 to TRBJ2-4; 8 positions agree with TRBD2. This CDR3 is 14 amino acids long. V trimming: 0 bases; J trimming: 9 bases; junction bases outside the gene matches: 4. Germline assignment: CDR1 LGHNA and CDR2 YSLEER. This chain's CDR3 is CASSQEAGATIQYF. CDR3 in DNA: TGCGCCAGCAGCCAAGAAGCGGGAGCCACCATTCAGTACTTC.

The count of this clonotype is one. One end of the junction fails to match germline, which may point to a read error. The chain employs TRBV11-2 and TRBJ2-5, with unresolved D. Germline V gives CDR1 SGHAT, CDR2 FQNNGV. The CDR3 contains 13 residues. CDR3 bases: TGTGCCAGCAGCCTAGGGTACCAAGAGGCCCAGTACTTC. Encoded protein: CASSLGYQEAQYF. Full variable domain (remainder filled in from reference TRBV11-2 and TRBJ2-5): EAGVAQSPRYKIIEKRQSVAFWCNPISGHATLYWYQQILGQGPKLLIQFQNNGVVDDSQLPKDRFSAERLKGVDSTLKIQPAKLEDSAVYLCASSLGYQEAQYFGPGTRLLVL.

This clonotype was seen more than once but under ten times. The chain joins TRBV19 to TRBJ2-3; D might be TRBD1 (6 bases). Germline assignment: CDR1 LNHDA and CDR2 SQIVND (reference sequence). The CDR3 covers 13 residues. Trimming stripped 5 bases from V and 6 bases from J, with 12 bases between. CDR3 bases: TGTGCCAGTAGTGGTCAGGGGATGGATACGCAGTATTTT. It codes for CASSGQGMDTQYF. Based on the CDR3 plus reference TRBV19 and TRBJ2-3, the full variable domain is DGGITQSPKYLFRKEGQNVTLSCEQNLNHDAMYWYRQDPGQGLRLIYYSQIVNDFQKGDIAEGYSVSREKKESFPLTVTSAQKNPTAFYLCASSGQGMDTQYFGPGTRLTVL.

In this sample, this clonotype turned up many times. Here the CDR3 DNA reads TGTGCCAGCAGTTTCTCCATGCGGGAGGTGGGAGAGACCCAGTACTTC. Translation: CASSFSMREVGETQYF. V is TRBV12-3 or TRBV12-4 and J is TRBJ2-5; TRBD2 agrees at 8 bases. V was clipped by 3 bases and J by 4 bases; unmatched bases: 10. CDR3 length: 16 amino acids.

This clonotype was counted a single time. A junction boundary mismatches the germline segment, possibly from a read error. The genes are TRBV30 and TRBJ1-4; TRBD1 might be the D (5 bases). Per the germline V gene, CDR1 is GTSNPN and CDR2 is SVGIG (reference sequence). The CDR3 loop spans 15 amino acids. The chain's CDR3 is CAWRWDWATSEKLFF. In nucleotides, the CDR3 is TGTGCCTGGAGATGGGACTGGGCAACTAGTGAAAAACTGTTTTTT.

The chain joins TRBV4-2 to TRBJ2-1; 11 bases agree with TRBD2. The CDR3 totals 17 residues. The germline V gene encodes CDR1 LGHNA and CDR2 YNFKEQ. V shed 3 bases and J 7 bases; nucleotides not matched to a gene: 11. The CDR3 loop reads CASSHGLAGQGGNEQFF. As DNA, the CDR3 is TGTGCCAGCAGCCATGGACTAGCGGGCCAGGGCGGGAATGAGCAGTTCTTC.

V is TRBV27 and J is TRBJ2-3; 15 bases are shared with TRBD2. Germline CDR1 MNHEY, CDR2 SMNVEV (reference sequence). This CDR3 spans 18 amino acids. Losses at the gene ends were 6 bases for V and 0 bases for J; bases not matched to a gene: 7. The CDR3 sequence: CASSFWTSGGGSTDTQYF. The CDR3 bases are TGTGCCAGCAGCTTCTGGACTAGCGGGGGGGGCAGCACAGATACGCAGTATTTT.

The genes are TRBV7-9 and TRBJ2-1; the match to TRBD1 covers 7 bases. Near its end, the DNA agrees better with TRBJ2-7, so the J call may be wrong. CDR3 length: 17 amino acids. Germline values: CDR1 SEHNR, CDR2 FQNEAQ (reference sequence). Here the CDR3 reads CASSQLSTGQYHNEQYF. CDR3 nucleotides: TGTGCCAGCAGCCAACTTTCTACGGGACAGTACCACAATGAGCAGTACTTC.

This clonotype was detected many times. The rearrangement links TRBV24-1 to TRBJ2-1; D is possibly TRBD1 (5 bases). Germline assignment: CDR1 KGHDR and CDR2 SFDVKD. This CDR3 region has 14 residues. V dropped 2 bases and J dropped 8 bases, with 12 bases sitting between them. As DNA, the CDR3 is TGTGCCACCAGTGATTCTCAGGGCGGAGATGAGCAGTTCTTC. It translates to CATSDSQGGDEQFF.

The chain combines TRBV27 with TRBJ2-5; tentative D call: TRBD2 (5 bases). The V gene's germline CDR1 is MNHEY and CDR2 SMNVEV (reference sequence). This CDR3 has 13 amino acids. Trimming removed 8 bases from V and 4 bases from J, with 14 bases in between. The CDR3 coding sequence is TGTGCCAGCTCATGGACTCAATCAGAGACCCAGTACTTC. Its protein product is CASSWTQSETQYF.

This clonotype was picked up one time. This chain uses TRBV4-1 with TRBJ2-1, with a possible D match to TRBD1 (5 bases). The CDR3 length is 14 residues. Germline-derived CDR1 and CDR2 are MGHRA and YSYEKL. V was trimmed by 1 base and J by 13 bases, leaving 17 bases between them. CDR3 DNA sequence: TGCGCCAGCAGCCAAGTACAGGACCAAGAGACCCAGTTCTTC. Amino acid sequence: CASSQVQDQETQFF.

In DNA, the CDR3 is TGTGCCATCAGTGAGCCAGGAGGGGAGAAGACCCAGTACTTC. Translating it yields CAISEPGGEKTQYF. The chain combines TRBV10-3 with TRBJ2-5, with a weak D call TRBD2 (6 bases). There are 14 residues in the CDR3. Trimming pared 2 bases from V and 6 bases from J, leaving 13 bases between. Germline CDR1 and CDR2: ENHRY and SYGVKD.

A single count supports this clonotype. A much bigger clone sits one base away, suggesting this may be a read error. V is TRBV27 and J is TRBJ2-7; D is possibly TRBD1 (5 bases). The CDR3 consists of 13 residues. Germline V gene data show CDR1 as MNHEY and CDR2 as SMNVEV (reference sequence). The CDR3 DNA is TGTGCCTGCAGTACCACCCAGGGCTACGAGCAGTACTTC. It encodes CACSTTQGYEQYF.

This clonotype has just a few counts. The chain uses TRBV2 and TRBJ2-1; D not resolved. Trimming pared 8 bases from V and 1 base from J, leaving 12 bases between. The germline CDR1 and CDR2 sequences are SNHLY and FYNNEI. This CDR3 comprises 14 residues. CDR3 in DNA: TGTGCCAGCGGACGGTTTGGATCCTACAATGAGCAGTTCTTC. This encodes CASGRFGSYNEQFF. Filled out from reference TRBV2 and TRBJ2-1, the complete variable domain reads EPEVTQTPSHQVTQMGQEVILRCVPISNHLYFYWYRQILGQKVEFLVSFYNNEISEKSEIFDDQFSVERPDGSNFTLKIRSTKLEDSAMYFCASGRFGSYNEQFFGPGTRLTVL.

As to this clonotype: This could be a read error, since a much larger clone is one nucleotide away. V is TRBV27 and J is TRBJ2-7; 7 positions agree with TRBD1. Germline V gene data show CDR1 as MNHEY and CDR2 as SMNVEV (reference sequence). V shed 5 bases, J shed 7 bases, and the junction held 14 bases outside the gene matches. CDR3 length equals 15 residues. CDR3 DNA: TGTGCCAGCAGTACTTACAGGGGCTTGGACAATGAGCAGTACTTC. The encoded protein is CASSTYRGLDNEQYF.

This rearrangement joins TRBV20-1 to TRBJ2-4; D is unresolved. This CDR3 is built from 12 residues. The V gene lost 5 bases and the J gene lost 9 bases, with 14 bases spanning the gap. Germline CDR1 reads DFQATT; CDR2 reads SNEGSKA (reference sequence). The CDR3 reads CSAPPSMGIQYF. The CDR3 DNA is TGCAGTGCTCCCCCTTCGATGGGCATTCAGTACTTC.

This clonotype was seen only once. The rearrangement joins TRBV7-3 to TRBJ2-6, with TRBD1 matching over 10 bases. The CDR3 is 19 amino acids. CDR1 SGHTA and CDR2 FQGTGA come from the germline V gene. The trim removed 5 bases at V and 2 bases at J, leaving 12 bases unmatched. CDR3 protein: CASSPRQGALIAGANVLTF. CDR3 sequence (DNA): TGTGCCAGCAGCCCCAGACAGGGGGCGCTTATTGCTGGGGCCAACGTCCTGACTTTC.

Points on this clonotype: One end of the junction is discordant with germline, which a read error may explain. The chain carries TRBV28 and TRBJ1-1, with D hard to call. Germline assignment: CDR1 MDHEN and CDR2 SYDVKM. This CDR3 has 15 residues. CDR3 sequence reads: CASSAAPPRNTEVFF. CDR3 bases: TGTGCCAGCAGTGCCGCCCCCCCGAGGAACACCGAAGTTTTCTTT.

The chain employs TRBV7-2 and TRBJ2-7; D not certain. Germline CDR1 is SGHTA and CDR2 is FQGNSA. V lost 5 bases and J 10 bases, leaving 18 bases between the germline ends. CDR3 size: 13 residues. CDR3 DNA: TGTGCCAGCAGCCTCCCCCCCCAAGAGGCCCAGTACTTC. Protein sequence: CASSLPPQEAQYF.

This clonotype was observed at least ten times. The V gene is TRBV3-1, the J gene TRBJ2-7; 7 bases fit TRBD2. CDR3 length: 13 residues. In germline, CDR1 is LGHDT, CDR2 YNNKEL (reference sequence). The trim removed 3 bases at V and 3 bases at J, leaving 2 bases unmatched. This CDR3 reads CASSHSGGYEQYF. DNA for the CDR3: TGTGCCAGCAGCCATTCGGGAGGCTACGAGCAGTACTTC.

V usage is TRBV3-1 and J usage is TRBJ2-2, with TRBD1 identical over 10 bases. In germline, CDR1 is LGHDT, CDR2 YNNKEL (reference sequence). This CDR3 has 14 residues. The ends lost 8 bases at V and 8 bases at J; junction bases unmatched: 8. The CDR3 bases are TGTGCCAGCCGCCCGGGACAGGGGTCAGGGGAGCTGTTTTTT. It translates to CASRPGQGSGELFF. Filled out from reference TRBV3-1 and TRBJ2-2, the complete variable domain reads DTAVSQTPKYLVTQMGNDKSIKCEQNLGHDTMYWYKQDSKKFLKIMFSYNNKELIINETVPNRFSPKSPDKAHLNLHINSLELGDSAVYFCASRPGQGSGELFFGEGSRLTVL.

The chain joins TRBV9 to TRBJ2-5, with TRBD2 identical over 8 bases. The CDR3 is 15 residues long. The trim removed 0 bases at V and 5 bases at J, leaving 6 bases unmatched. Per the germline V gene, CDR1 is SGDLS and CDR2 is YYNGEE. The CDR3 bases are TGTGCCAGCAGCGTAGTTAGCGGGGCCCAGGAGACCCAGTACTTC. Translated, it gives CASSVVSGAQETQYF.

The CDR3 sequence is CASSQRPASTDTQYF. The DNA of the CDR3 is TGCGCCAGCAGCCAGAGACCAGCCAGCACAGATACGCAGTATTTT. The chain uses TRBV4-3 and TRBJ2-3, with unresolved D. This CDR3 is built from 15 residues. CDR1 is LGHNA, CDR2 YSLEER, per germline. Trimming took 3 bases from V and 0 from J, leaving 10 bases between them.

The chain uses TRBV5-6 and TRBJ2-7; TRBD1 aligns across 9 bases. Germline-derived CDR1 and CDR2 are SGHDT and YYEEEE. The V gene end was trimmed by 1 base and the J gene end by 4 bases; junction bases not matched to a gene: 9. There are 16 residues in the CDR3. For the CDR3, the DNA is TGTGCCAGCAGCTTGTACCGGGACAGGGTGCTATACGAGCAGTACTTC. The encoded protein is CASSLYRDRVLYEQYF.

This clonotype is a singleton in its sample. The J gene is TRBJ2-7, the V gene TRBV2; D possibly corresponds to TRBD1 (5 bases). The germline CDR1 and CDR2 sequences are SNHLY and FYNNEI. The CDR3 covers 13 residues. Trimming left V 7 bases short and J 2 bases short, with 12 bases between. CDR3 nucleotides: TGTGCCAGCAACGAAAGGGGTACCTACGAGCAGTACTTC. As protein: CASNERGTYEQYF.

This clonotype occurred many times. CDR3 loop: CASSYGGRSESSYEQYF. CDR3 sequence (DNA): TGTGCCAGCAGTTATGGGGGACGGAGCGAGAGCTCCTACGAGCAGTACTTC. The chain is built from TRBV6-5 and TRBJ2-7; D might be TRBD1 or TRBD2, each matching 5 bases. This CDR3 has 17 amino acids. V was shortened by 3 bases and J by 0 bases, with 18 bases between the two germline ends. Germline V gene sequence: CDR1 MNHEY, CDR2 SVGAGI.

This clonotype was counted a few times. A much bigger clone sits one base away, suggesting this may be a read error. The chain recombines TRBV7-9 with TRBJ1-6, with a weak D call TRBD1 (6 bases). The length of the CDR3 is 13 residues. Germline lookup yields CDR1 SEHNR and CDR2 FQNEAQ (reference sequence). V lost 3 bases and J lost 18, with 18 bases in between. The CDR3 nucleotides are TGTGCCAGCAGCTTCGGGACACCGAAGTCCCCCCACTTT. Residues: CASSFGTPKSPHF.

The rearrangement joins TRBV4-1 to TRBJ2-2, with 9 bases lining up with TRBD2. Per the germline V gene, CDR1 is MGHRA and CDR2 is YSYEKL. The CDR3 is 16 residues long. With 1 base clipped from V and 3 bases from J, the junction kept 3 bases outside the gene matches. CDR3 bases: TGCGCCAGCAGCCAAGGACGCGGGAGGGACACCGGGGAGCTGTTTTTT. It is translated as CASSQGRGRDTGELFF.

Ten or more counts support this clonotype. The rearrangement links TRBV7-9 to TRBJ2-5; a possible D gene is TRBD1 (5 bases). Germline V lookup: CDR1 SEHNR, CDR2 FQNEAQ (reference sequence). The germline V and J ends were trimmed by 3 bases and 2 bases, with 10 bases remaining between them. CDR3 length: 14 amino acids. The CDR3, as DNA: TGTGCCAGCAGCTTGTGGACACTACAAGAGACCCAGTACTTC. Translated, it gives CASSLWTLQETQYF.